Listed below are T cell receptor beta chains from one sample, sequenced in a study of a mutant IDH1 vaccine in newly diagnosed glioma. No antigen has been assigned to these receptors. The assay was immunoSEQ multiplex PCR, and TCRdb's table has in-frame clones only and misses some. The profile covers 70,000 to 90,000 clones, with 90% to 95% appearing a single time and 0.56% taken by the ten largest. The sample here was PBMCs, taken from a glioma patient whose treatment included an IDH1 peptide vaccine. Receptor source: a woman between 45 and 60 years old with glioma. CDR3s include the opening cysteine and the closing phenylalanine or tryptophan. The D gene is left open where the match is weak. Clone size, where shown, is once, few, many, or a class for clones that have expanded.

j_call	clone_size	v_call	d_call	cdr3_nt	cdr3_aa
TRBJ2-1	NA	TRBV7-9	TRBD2	TGTGCCAGCAGCCCGCTGGGACTAGAAATAAATGAGCAGTTCTTC	CASSPLGLEINEQFF
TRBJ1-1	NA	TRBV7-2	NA	TGTGCCAGCAGCTTAGCGGCAGGGAACACTGAAGCTTTCTTT	CASSLAAGNTEAFF
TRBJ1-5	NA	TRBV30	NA	TGTGCCTGGAGTGTAAAGTGGGCCGCGTGGGGGGGGAGGTCCCAGCATTTT	CAWSVKWAAWGGRSQHF
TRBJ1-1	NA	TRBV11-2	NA	TGTGCCAGCAGCCCGCCACCGAGGGGTTGGAACACTGAAGCTTTCTTT	CASSPPPRGWNTEAFF
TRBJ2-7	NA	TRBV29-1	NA	TGCAGCGTTGAAGGGCAGGGGAGCTCCTACGAGCAGTACTTC	CSVEGQGSSYEQYF
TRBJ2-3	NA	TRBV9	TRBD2	TGTGCCAGCAGCCCCCTGGCGGGAGCTGGCACAGATACGCAGTATTTT	CASSPLAGAGTDTQYF
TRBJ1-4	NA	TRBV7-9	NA	TGTGCCAGCAGCTTCAGACGTGAAAAACTGTTTTTT	CASSFRREKLFF
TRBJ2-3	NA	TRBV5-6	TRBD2	TGTGCCAGCAGCCGATTAGCGGGGGGAGACACAGATACGCAGTATTTT	CASSRLAGGDTDTQYF
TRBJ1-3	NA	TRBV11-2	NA	TGTGCCAGCAGCTTAATTGACTCTGGAAACACCATATATTTT	CASSLIDSGNTIYF
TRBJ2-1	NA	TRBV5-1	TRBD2	TGCGCCAGCCTGGGAGGGAGCTCCTACAATGAGCAGTTCTTC	CASLGGSSYNEQFF
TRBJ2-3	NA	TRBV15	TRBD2	TGTGCCACCAGCAGATACGGGACTAGCGGCCCCACAGATACGCAGTATTTT	CATSRYGTSGPTDTQYF
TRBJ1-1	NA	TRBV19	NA	TGTGCCAGTAGTATAGGGGGTCGGGGGACTGAAGCTTTCTTT	CASSIGGRGTEAFF
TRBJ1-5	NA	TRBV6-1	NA	TGTGCCAGCAGTGCCAGGACAGCGGATCAGCCCCAGCATTTT	CASSARTADQPQHF
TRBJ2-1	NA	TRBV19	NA	TGTGCCATTAAGGACCTCGAGGGGGAGCAGTTCTTC	CAIKDLEGEQFF
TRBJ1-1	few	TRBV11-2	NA	TGTGCCAGCAGCCCCACGGCGGGAAGCACTGAAGCTTTCTTT	CASSPTAGSTEAFF
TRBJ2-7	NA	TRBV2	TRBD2	TGTGCCAGTACAAGATGGGCGGGAGGGCCCTACGAGCAGTACTTC	CASTRWAGGPYEQYF
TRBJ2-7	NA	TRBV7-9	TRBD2	TGTGCCAGCAGCACCGGGACTAGCGGGAGGTCCTACGAGCAGTACTTC	CASSTGTSGRSYEQYF
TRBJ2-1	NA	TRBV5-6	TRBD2	TGTGCCAGCAGTGAACCCGGGACTAGCGGGAGAAATGAGCAGTTCTTC	CASSEPGTSGRNEQFF
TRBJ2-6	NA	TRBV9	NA	TGTGCCAGCAGCCCACAACTGGACTCTGGGGCCAACGTCCTGACTTTC	CASSPQLDSGANVLTF
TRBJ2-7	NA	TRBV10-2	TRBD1	TGCGCCAGTAAGCGGACAGGGGGGTACGAGCAGTACTTC	CASKRTGGYEQYF
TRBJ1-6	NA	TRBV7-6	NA	TGTGCCAGCAGCCCACAGGGAAGAGGTTCACCCCTCCACTTT	CASSPQGRGSPLHF
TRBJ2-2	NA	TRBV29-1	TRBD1	TGCAGCGTTGAAGGGACAGGGTTCACCGGGGAGCTGTTTTTT	CSVEGTGFTGELFF
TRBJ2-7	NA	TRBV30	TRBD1	TGTGCCTGGAACAAACAGGGGAACGAGCAGTACTTC	CAWNKQGNEQYF
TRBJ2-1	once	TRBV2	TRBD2	TGTGCCTCTATAGCGGGAGTGGACTACAATGAGCAGTTCTTC	CASIAGVDYNEQFF
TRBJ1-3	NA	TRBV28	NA	TGTGCCAGCAGTTTACCCGTCTCTGGAAACACCATATATTTT	CASSLPVSGNTIYF
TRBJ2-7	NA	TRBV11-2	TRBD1	TGTGCCAGCAGCTTCAGGACAGGGGTATCGTACGAGCAGTACTTC	CASSFRTGVSYEQYF
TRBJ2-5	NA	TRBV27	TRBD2	TGTGCCAGCAGTTTATCCGGCGGGAGGGCTGCACAAGAGACCCAGTACTTC	CASSLSGGRAAQETQYF
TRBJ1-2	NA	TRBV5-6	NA	TGTGCCAGCAGCTTGGGACAGGAAAACACCTTC	CASSLGQENTF
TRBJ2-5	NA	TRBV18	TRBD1	TGTGCCAGCTCACCATCGATTACCGGGACAGGGCTCCGAGAGACCCAGTACTTC	CASSPSITGTGLRETQYF
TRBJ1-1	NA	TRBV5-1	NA	TGCGCCAGCAGCTTGGGTGGAGGGGACACTGAAGCTTTCTTT	CASSLGGGDTEAFF
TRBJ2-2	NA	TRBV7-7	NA	TGTGCTAGCAGCTCTTGGTCGGGGGCAGGGGAGCTGTTTTTT	CASSSWSGAGELFF
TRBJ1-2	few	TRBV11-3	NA	TGTGCCAGCAGCTTGGGCGGAATTAACTATGGCTACACCTTC	CASSLGGINYGYTF
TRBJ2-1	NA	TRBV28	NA	TGTGCCAGCAGTCCCACTACCACCCCCTACAATGAGCAGTTCTTC	CASSPTTTPYNEQFF
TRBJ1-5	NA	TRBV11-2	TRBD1	TGTGCCAGCAGCTTAGGGGGGACAGGCCATCAGCCCCAGCATTTT	CASSLGGTGHQPQHF
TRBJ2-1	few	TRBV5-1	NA	TGCGCCAGCAGCAACGGGGAGATCGGTTACAATGAGCAGTTCTTC	CASSNGEIGYNEQFF
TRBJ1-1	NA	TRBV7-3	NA	TGTGCCAGCAGCTTAAACCAGAACACTGAAGCTTTCTTT	CASSLNQNTEAFF
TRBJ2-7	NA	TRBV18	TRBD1	TGTGCCAGCTCACCAGACAGGGGGCGCGCAGCCTACTCCTACGAGCAGTACTTC	CASSPDRGRAAYSYEQYF
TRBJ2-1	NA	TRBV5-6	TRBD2	TGTGCCAGCAGCCTGGGACTAGCGGGGGACAATGAGCAGTTCTTC	CASSLGLAGDNEQFF
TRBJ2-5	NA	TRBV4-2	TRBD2	TGTGCCAGCAGCCCCGGGGGGGGGACGGGTACCGAGACCCAGTACTTC	CASSPGGGTGTETQYF
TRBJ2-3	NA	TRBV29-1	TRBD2	TGCAGCGTTGAAGTGGGCGGGAGAATTAGCACAGATACGCAGTATTTT	CSVEVGGRISTDTQYF
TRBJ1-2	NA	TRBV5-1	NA	TGCGCCAGCAGCCCAGGGACGCTGAACTATGGCTACACCTTC	CASSPGTLNYGYTF
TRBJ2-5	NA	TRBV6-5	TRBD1	TGTGCCAGCTGGAAACAGGGGGCCTCCGGGGAGACCCAGTACTTC	CASWKQGASGETQYF
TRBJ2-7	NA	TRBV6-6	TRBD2	TGTGCCAGCAGTTACCGGCCTAGCGGGAGCGACGAGCAGTACTTC	CASSYRPSGSDEQYF
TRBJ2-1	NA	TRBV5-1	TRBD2	TGCGCCAGCAGCCCCCCTATCCACGGGAGGGAGACCAATGAGCAGTTCTTC	CASSPPIHGRETNEQFF
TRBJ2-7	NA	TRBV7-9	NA	TGTGCCAGCAGCTTAAGGTCGGGTCAGCCCCGCGAATCGTCCTACGAGCAGTACTTC	CASSLRSGQPRESSYEQYF
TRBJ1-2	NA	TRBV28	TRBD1	TGTGCCAGCAGTATCACAGGGGTTTATGGCTACACCTTC	CASSITGVYGYTF